This T cell receptor beta chain was recorded in a study of blood T cell repertoires in COVID-19 (dated by TCRdb to 2018 to 2020). Background on the whole study: Samples covering the acute and convalescent phases of COVID-19 were provided by collaborators in the United States, Italy and Spain. The prospective study material was composed of cDNA or gDNA derived from T cells, B-cell-depleted T cells, or PBMCs. Subjects who had been exposed to COVID-19, were actively infected with it, or had recovered from it provided the deeply sampled blood TCRbeta repertoires that made up the dataset. The repertoires were released in a freely available public database intended as a resource for research on the immune response to SARS-CoV-2. Samples were obtained from the ongoing ImmuneRACE study (first 160 participants) and from some 1,300 subjects provided by 6 global collaborators. Nearly every sample came with metadata listing a de-identified subject ID, COVID-19 status, age in years and sex. Where available, HLA class I and class II types were obtained from metadata supplied by the sample provider rather than from assay-based typing. General findings and caveats noted by the study authors: The amount of clinical and demographic metadata varied by source and participant and was provided uncurated.

Whole blood was collected in K2EDTA tubes by collaborating institutions according to the institutions' own protocols. For TCRbeta analysis, collaborator samples were shipped as frozen whole blood, as isolated PBMCs, or as DNA extracted from either sample type. In regard to this clone: No cognate antigen has been identified for it. Base qualities are not recorded, but no much larger clone differs from it by a single base.

CDR1 and CDR2 were assigned from the germline V gene (reference sequence) as SEHNR and FQNEAQ. Counted from cysteine to phenylalanine, this CDR3 has 14 amino acids. Only the CDR3 DNA is retained, 42 bases long and in frame from the first base. The V end gives up 3 bases and the J end 3 bases, leaving 4 bases in the junction not matched to a gene. The immunoSEQ Assay, a bias-controlled multiplex PCR, was used to amplify TCRbeta CDR3 regions from genomic DNA. On the study's bioinformatics: Nucleated cell counts per sample were estimated from amplification of reference gene primers within the assay. Sequence reads were collapsed and filtered to measure the absolute abundance of every unique TCRbeta CDR3 rearrangement. For each sample, productive Simpson clonality was calculated as the square root of Simpson's diversity index over productive rearrangements. TCRdb re-hosts the immuneACCESS table, in-frame sequences only. Its copies lack some clones; in the studies checked, an unresolved V gene accounts for under half of them, and the cause for the rest is not known. V, J and clone size were drawn from that table, and D and trimming were deduced from the DNA. The sample profile shows roughly 190,000 clones; about 70% of them were found once. The ten largest clones add up to about 9% of the sample.

This receptor chain uses TRBV7-9 and TRBJ1-1, with TRBD1 identical over 7 junction bases. Sequencing input: peripheral blood. The origin of this receptor is a woman between 50 and 59 years old with active or convalescent COVID-19. The DNA sequence is TGTGCCAGCAGCTTTCCCAGGGGGGACACTGAAGCTTTCTTT. The encoded protein is CASSFPRGDTEAFF.